This entry is about one T cell receptor (beta chain). In its sample, this clonotype comes out as medium-sized (0.01 to 0.1%). It lacks a known antigen. No much larger clonotype is one base removed from it; base qualities were not supplied. Multiplex touch-down PCR with a mixed TRB-A/B primer pool was used to amplify rearranged TRB sequences covering the V, D and J segments. Illumina adapters and sample indices were attached to the amplicons in two consecutive PCR reactions using Phusion HS II polymerase. The amplicons were purified from gel with the NucleoSpin Gel and PCR Clean-up kit and then assessed with Qubit and an Agilent 2100 Bioanalyzer. Sequencing of libraries was carried out on an Illumina MiSeq in 600-cycle, single-indexed, paired-end runs. As for how the authors treated the data: TRB sequences were processed with MiXCR versions 2.12 and 3.0.5. Each unique CDR3 nucleotide sequence was counted as one clone, and only productive sequences with at least two reads were retained. The repertoire metrics were Shannon diversity, evenness, clonality (defined as one minus evenness), and alpha-parameterized diversity profiles covering alpha 0 to 5. The IGoR algorithm was used to compute generation probabilities of clones in paired pre- and post-chemotherapy samples. TCRdb itself trimmed the public reads at Q25 with fastp, ran MiXCR and retained productive beta chains. Rows matching on CDR3 protein sequence are summarized as one entry with the most common DNA and genes. V and J calls and clone size were set by TCRdb, not the authors. The sample table lists 6,700 or so distinct CDR3 sequences, 22% of them with a count of one. The ten biggest clones cover 8.5% of the sample.

Including cysteine and phenylalanine, the CDR3 has 12 amino acids. Of all the DNA, just the CDR3 is kept, 36 bases in frame from base 1. The germline V gene encodes CDR1 SQVTM and CDR2 ANQGSEA. The germline ends are 10 bases apart after V is trimmed by 6 bases and J by 4 bases. These data belong to a study of T cell repertoires in aging, cancer and after chemotherapy (dated by TCRdb to the late 2010s). Regarding the complete study: Six donor age groups were covered, ranging from 30 or younger up to 70 or older, and each group contained at least three individuals. The full dataset contained around 8.2 million TCR reads. Paired pre- and post-chemotherapy samples in the hematological group came from chronic lymphocytic leukemia patients treated with fludarabine- or bendamustine-based regimens. To look at immunoaging and at how T cells reconstitute after chemotherapy, the study profiled TCR beta repertoires in peripheral blood from both healthy donors and cancer patients. Alongside some 98 healthy donors serving as a reference group, the cohort included some 220 cancer patients, of whom more than 90 had hematological cancers and more than 110 had solid cancers.

TCR beta rearrangements were amplified from genomic DNA extracted from peripheral blood rather than from sorted cells or RNA. Results and caveats for the whole study, not just this receptor: In both cancer cohorts, median generation probability rose over the chemotherapy interval, which suggests that the repertoire was reconstituted through rebound thymic output. Untreated patients with hematological or solid cancers showed significantly lower blood TCR diversity and higher clonality than age-matched healthy donors. Hematological cancer patients had lymphoid organ infiltration, which may itself impair thymic emigration or peripheral T cell expansion. According to the authors, the repertoire data do not allow conclusions to be drawn about immunological memory after chemotherapy. In healthy donors, the decline in TCR diversity with age was mainly explained by loss of richness, whereas in cancer patients loss of evenness was also found to contribute.

The TCR was taken from a human donor with a blood cancer. The specimen sequenced was blood. The rearrangement combines TRBV29-1 with TRBJ1-5; confidence is insufficient to name the D gene. The sequence in DNA is TGCAGCGTGACCCACGGGAATCAGCCCCAGCATTTT. It encodes CSVTHGNQPQHF.